This T cell receptor beta chain was recovered during a study of cytomegalovirus exposure and HLA in healthy donors (dated by TCRdb to 2016 to 2017). Concerning the study at large: An earlier analysis of about 560 of the donors reported about 260 Gb of sequence data and 95 million to 140 million unique TCR beta sequences obtained from about 200 million T cells. An earlier analysis of several hundred of the donors used high-throughput TCR beta sequencing to judge whether each TCR beta V gene segment behaved as functional or pseudogenic. Donor age, sex, ethnicity and CMV serostatus were compiled alongside the repertoire data. A later genetic analysis used genome-wide SNP genotypes for about 55% of the 666 donors, treating that subset as a discovery cohort. Rather than using new phenotypic data, the later analysis identified candidate immune exposures from TCR beta sequences and from how often those sequences occurred across donors. Because of strong linkage in the cohort, five DR-DQ haplotypes were treated as single units for association and clustering. About 300 gigabases of sequencing data and tens of millions of unique TCR sequences were included in an early release covering 500 to 750 HLA-typed donors. The study was designed to test whether signatures of past pathogen exposure could be identified by cataloging public T cell receptors. The genetic ancestry cluster associated with self-reported Caucasian donors included roughly 84% of the 398 genotyped donors. HLA typing included class I and class II loci at four-digit resolution. In a later analysis, previously published TCR beta repertoires from 600 to 850 donors were re-analyzed and high-resolution HLA genotyping was added so that TCR occurrence patterns could be studied. Besides the first cohort of roughly 660 subjects, a separate validation cohort made up of over a hundred different subjects was used. The study combined high-throughput TCR immunosequencing, statistical association of individual TCRs with disease status, and machine learning to predict cytomegalovirus infection status. All discovery cohort repertoires had been generated on a single sequencing platform. The number of typed donors differed by locus: about 620-630 for A, B, C, DRB1 and DQB1; some 540 for DQA1; 606 for DPA1; and about 470 for DPB1. Among some 400 genotyped donors of the cohort, an average of 235,054 unique TCR beta nucleotide sequences were sequenced per donor, about a sixth of them non-productive. The study profiled the T cell repertoires of 500 to 800 subjects by immunosequencing and related them to cytomegalovirus serostatus. Broader findings and caveats from the paper: According to the authors, the approach could potentially be generalized to other disease states and immunological phenotypes. Because counts were too low, approximately 18 rarely observed V segments, including chromosome 9 orphons, were excluded from the earlier analysis of 500 to 700 of the donors. Some IMGT-functional V segments, including TRBV6-2 and TRBV6-3, could not be told apart with the 87-base-pair reads, so those segments were excluded. An association between a missense DCLRE1C variant and V-gene and J-gene trimming of TCR beta chains was found in a later genetic analysis and replicated in an independent cohort. Linkage disequilibrium might explain the correlated functional status among segregating V segments, but an unknown experimental factor could not be ruled out. In a later analysis, most CMV-associated TCR beta chains were found to appear HLA-restricted, with HLA associations seemingly driven largely by CMV exposure. Presence/absence analyses assumed roughly uniform sequencing depth across donors, an assumption that may not hold. Cytomegalovirus status was reported to be diagnosed by the classifier with high specificity and sensitivity in both the original and validation cohorts. Compared with the approximately 670-donor mean, donors in an Asian-associated ancestry cluster had fewer N-insertions in productive TCRs, according to a later genetic analysis. The study gave a list of under 200 TCR beta chains associated with cytomegalovirus. In a later analysis, HLA-associated TCR beta chains were found to be more clonally expanded and to have lower generation probabilities than equally common non-associated chains. A few of the identified cytomegalovirus-associated TCR beta chains were confirmed in vitro to be specific for cytomegalovirus antigens. In a later analysis, 15,000 to 20,000 TCR beta sequences were associated with specific HLA alleles at a false discovery rate of 0.05. Because some donors lacked HLA typing at each locus, the association tests relied only on the typed subset. A further reported finding was that TCR beta sequences accurately predicted the HLA-A and HLA-B alleles for most subjects in the first cohort. Only TCR beta chains were sequenced in this cohort, and the absence of alpha or paired-chain data limited detectable features. In an earlier analysis of some 550 of the donors, most TCR beta V segments were observed in productive rearrangements about 87% or about 30% of the time, broadly matching IMGT annotations. A later analysis found that TCR association rates varied across HLA loci, with DRB1 alleles showing the most associated TCRs and HLA-C alleles the fewest. Assigning TCR associations to individual alleles was difficult when HLA alleles, especially DR and DQ, strongly co-occurred. Most TCR sequences were seen in very few donors, while some public TCRs were found in many individuals. Immune exposure information for the cohort was limited to CMV serostatus. A group of highly shared sequence variants was considered likely to be a technical artifact of the sequencing pipeline. In a later analysis, several top co-occurrence clusters were reported to appear linked to parvovirus B19, influenza, CMV and Epstein-Barr virus.

Turning to this clone: The clone's antigen remains unknown. No base quality information exists; no much larger clone differs at one position.

The method behind the library was the immunoSEQ multiplex PCR assay. The multiplex PCR relied on a mix of 60 forward primers for TCR Vbeta segments and 13 reverse primers for TCR Jbeta segments. Amplification of the CDR3 region of rearranged TCR beta genes was performed with a multiplex PCR assay on genomic DNA. On the Illumina HiSeq System, the amplified TCR beta libraries were sequenced as 87-base-pair reads. The study's own analysis went as follows. A later analysis tallied some 79 million unique TCR beta chains across the 660 or so repertoires, and 10 million to 11 million of those chains were shared by two or more donors. Raw reads were error-corrected and collapsed into unique sequences with a nearest-neighbor algorithm that merged closely related sequences to remove PCR and sequencing errors. Alignment of CDR3 sequences to IMGT reference sequences was used to assign V, D and J gene segments. For a sequence to be retained, at least a six-nucleotide match to both a V gene segment and a J gene segment was required. A rearrangement was called productive if the CDR3 had no stop codons and remained in frame with V and J, and every other rearrangement was called non-productive. Following IMGT convention, CDR3 was defined as the stretch from the second conserved V-encoded cysteine to the conserved J-encoded phenylalanine. In an earlier analysis of approximately 500 of the donors, sequences lacking an unambiguous match to a single V gene segment were excluded. An earlier analysis of around 600 of the donors classified V segments as functional when productive rearrangements were above 56.7% and as segregating when the standard deviation between donors was above 5%. A statistical classification framework was built to diagnose cytomegalovirus status from the catalog of TCR beta chain sequences. A later analysis assigned V and J genes by comparing TCR nucleotide sequences with IMGT/GENE-DB human TR gene sequences. A later analysis assigned CDR3 sequences and most-parsimonious VDJ recombination scenarios with the TCRdist pipeline. A later analysis defined each TCR beta chain by its CDR3 amino acid sequence plus V-gene family, and excluded reads lacking a unique V-gene family. In a later analysis, fewer than 600 highly shared, low-generation-probability nucleotide sequences were removed to address suspected cross-contamination and a sequencing artifact. A later analysis calculated a clonal expansion index for each public chain from normalized within-repertoire ranks of inferred template counts. A later analysis computed generation probabilities with a VDJ recombination model fitted to out-of-frame rearrangements, and checked the results against IGoR. A later analysis scored TCR-TCR, TCR-HLA and TCR-CMV co-occurrence with hypergeometric tests, applying a repertoire-size bias correction to TCR pairs. In a later analysis, false discovery rates were estimated by permuting HLA or CMV assignments 20 times. A later analysis grouped co-occurring TCRs with DBSCAN, adding TCRdist sequence similarity when clustering within HLA-allele-positive subsets. For co-occurrence clustering, repertoires with fewer than 30,000 or more than 120,000 public chains were excluded, along with several repertoires with anomalous nucleotide sharing. Drawn from immuneACCESS, this table holds only the in-frame rearrangements with V and J called that TCRdb kept. Clones are partly lost; checked studies trace under half to an unresolved V gene and leave the rest unexplained. V, J and clone size were drawn from that table, and D and trimming were deduced from the DNA. The sample records 100,000 to 150,000 clones, around four fifths of which are singletons. Over 1% of the sample is held by the ten biggest clonotypes.

The cohort was made up of 666 healthy bone marrow donors. At the time of sampling, every cohort member was nominally healthy, though immune exposures that went unrecorded were likely present. The donor was CMV seronegative and was included in the group of approximately 350 seronegative cohort members. A peripheral blood sample was collected from each donor, and TCR beta sequencing was performed on peripheral blood mononuclear cells. Genomic DNA was extracted from the blood cell samples with the Qiagen DNeasy Blood Extraction Kit. Counted from cysteine to phenylalanine, this CDR3 has 14 amino acids. Just the 42-base CDR3 DNA is kept, in frame starting at base 1. From V the trimming removes 1 base and from J it removes 6 bases, while the gene matches leave 6 bases of the junction unaccounted for. As encoded in the germline V gene (reference sequence), CDR1 is GTSNPN while CDR2 is SVGIG.

Recombination connected TRBV30 to TRBJ2-1, and 7 bases in between align with TRBD2. Material: PBMCs. This clonotype was obtained from a boy between 10 and 17 years old in good health and CMV-seronegative. The DNA sequence follows: TGTGCCTGGAGTGACGGGAGGCCCTCCAATGAGCAGTTCTTC. Its protein product is CAWSDGRPSNEQFF.